This T cell receptor beta chain appears in the sequencing data of a study of T cell responses to AZD1222 COVID-19 vaccine. Findings of the study overall: Donors, mostly white British, included more females; clonal diversity was possibly underestimated.

Method: immunoSEQ multiplex PCR; TCRdb's copy keeps in-frame clones and lacks some. The repertoire consists of about 160,000 clones, with 80% to 90% occurring once and the leading ten covering 4.5% to 6%. On this clone: The antigen is not known.

Germline V lookup: CDR1 SEHNR, CDR2 FQNEAQ (reference sequence). V lost 0 bases, J lost 1 base, and 4 bases stayed unmatched. The CDR3 totals 16 residues. The sequence derives from an adult in good health. The material sequenced was peripheral blood, taken on day 0 of AZD1222 vaccination. This chain joins TRBV7-9 and TRBJ1-1, with 8 bases that match TRBD1. This chain's CDR3 is CASSLAPGGQNTEAFF. For the CDR3, the DNA is TGTGCCAGCAGCTTAGCGCCAGGGGGCCAGAACACTGAAGCTTTCTTT.